This is a list of T cell receptor beta chains from one sample in a study of T cells in Graves' hyperthyroidism and ophthalmopathy. TCRdb reprocessed the multiplex PCR reads via MiXCR and lists one record per CDR3 protein. The table shows 400,000 to 600,000 distinct CDR3 sequences, with around 16% occurring only once. Sequenced input: blood. The receptor set was obtained from a woman aged 30 to 39 with Graves' ophthalmopathy. Both conserved end residues are part of each CDR3. The order of the fields is CDR3 length, J gene, D gene, V gene, clone size, CDR3 protein, CDR3 DNA. The D gene is left open where the match is weak. For some rows the clone size is stated as once, few or many, or as a class when expanded; others skip it.

>19|TRBJ2-1|TRBD2|TRBV7-9|many
CASSVPGLAGGGNWNEQFF
TGTGCCAGCAGCGTACCGGGACTAGCGGGAGGAGGGAATTGGAATGAGCAGTTCTTC
>14|TRBJ2-4|-|TRBV27|-
CASSIPVPKNIQYF
TGTGCCAGCAGTATCCCAGTCCCAAAAAACATTCAGTACTTC
>15|TRBJ2-1|-|TRBV7-3|many
CASSPSSASYNEQFF
TGTGCCAGCAGCCCGTCTAGCGCCTCCTACAATGAGCAGTTCTTC
>19|TRBJ2-1|TRBD2|TRBV5-6|many
CASSLVLAGGVGSYNEQFF
TGTGCCAGCAGCTTGGTTCTAGCGGGAGGGGTCGGTTCCTACAATGAGCAGTTCTTC
>15|TRBJ1-6|-|TRBV28|many
CASSPGGTYNSPLHF
TGTGCCAGCAGTCCCGGTGGCACCTATAATTCACCCCTCCACTTT
>15|TRBJ2-3|-|TRBV6-1|many
CASSEAQGGPDTQYF
TGTGCCAGCAGTGAAGCCCAGGGAGGCCCAGATACGCAGTATTTT
>12|TRBJ2-2|-|TRBV29-1|-
CSVAGSTGELFF
TGCAGCGTTGCCGGGAGCACCGGGGAGCTGTTTTTT
>16|TRBJ2-2|TRBD2|TRBV7-3|few
CASSPRGTSGFRELFF
TGTGCCAGCAGCCCGCGGGGGACTAGCGGGTTCAGGGAGCTGTTTTTT
>20|TRBJ2-2|TRBD2|TRBV5-5|-
CASSLDILRLAGGNTGELFF
TGTGCCAGCAGCTTGGATATTCTACGACTAGCGGGAGGAAACACCGGGGAGCTGTTTTTT
>18|TRBJ2-3|TRBD2|TRBV6-4|few
CASSNPSGLAGSTDTQYF
TGTGCCAGCAGTAACCCCTCCGGACTAGCGGGATCCACAGATACGCAGTATTTT
>15|TRBJ1-4|TRBD1|TRBV7-2|-
CASSLMGQSNEKLFF
TGTGCCAGCAGCTTAATGGGACAGAGTAATGAAAAACTGTTTTTT
>14|TRBJ2-3|TRBD2|TRBV18|many
CASFSGLLTDTQYF
TGTGCCAGCTTCTCGGGACTACTAACAGATACGCAGTATTTT
>11|TRBJ2-1|-|TRBV20-1|-
CSARVDLEQFF
TGCAGTGCTAGGGTCGACCTCGAGCAGTTCTTC
>12|TRBJ1-5|-|TRBV30|many
CAWSRQDQPQHF
TGTGCCTGGAGTAGACAGGATCAGCCCCAGCATTTT
>17|TRBJ1-3|TRBD1|TRBV12-3/TRBV12-4|many
CASSLGGQEYSGNTIYF
TGTGCCAGCAGTTTAGGGGGACAGGAGTACTCTGGAAACACCATATATTTT
>13|TRBJ1-1|-|TRBV30|-
CAWRVPSGTEAFF
TGTGCCTGGAGAGTCCCCTCTGGCACTGAAGCTTTCTTT
>14|TRBJ2-5|TRBD1|TRBV28|-
CASSMTGLGETQYF
TGTGCCAGCAGTATGACAGGGCTTGGGGAGACCCAGTACTTC
>18|TRBJ2-7|TRBD2|TRBV6-1|many
CASSLSPSGSDSTYEQYF
TGTGCCAGCAGTTTGTCGCCTAGCGGGAGCGATTCGACCTACGAGCAGTACTTC
>15|TRBJ1-4|-|TRBV7-3|few
CASSRYGGANEKLFF
TGTGCCAGCAGCCGCTATGGGGGAGCTAATGAAAAACTGTTTTTT
>13|TRBJ1-2|-|TRBV11-2|many
CASSPMDRFGYTF
TGTGCCAGCAGCCCGATGGACCGTTTTGGCTACACCTTC
>15|TRBJ2-3|-|TRBV7-8|many
CASRQGRLSTDTQYF
TGTGCCAGCCGGCAAGGGAGACTATCCACAGATACGCAGTATTTT
>14|TRBJ2-2|-|TRBV24-1|few
CATSDSGSTGELFF
TGTGCCACCAGTGATTCTGGGAGCACCGGGGAGCTGTTTTTT
>13|TRBJ2-7|TRBD2|TRBV9|-
CASGPGGSYEQYF
TGTGCCAGCGGGCCGGGAGGTTCCTACGAGCAGTACTTC